Sequencing of this TCR beta chain was carried out in a study of cytomegalovirus exposure and HLA in healthy donors. Study observations and caveats: CMV antigen specificity of a few CMV-associated chains was confirmed in vitro.

Only in-frame clones appear in the TCRdb table, and some are missing; sequencing was by immunoSEQ multiplex PCR. Counted here are about 120,000 clones, roughly 89% occurring once; the ten biggest clones make up approximately 1%. Note on this clone: Its antigen remains unidentified.

The germline gives CDR1 SEHNR, CDR2 FQNEAQ (reference sequence). CDR3 length: 15 residues. The trim removed 6 bases at V and 7 bases at J, leaving 6 bases unmatched. The chain is built from TRBV7-9 and TRBJ2-1, with 13 positions matching TRBD2. The sample comprised PBMCs. The receptor was isolated from a woman between 18 and 29 years old in good health and CMV-seronegative. In DNA, the CDR3 is TGTGCCAGCAGTTCAACTAGCGGGGGGGCAAATGAGCAGTTCTTC. Its translation is CASSSTSGGANEQFF.